These T cell receptor beta chains were read from a single sample in a study of identical twins. TCRdb used MiXCR to reprocess the 5' RACE reads, holding one entry per CDR3 protein. This sample has just over 500,000 distinct CDR3 sequences, with less than 25% found just once. These data also featured in a second study, about T cells expressing NK-cell markers.

The sample was CD4+ T cells sorted from blood. These receptors all come from a woman between 18 and 29 years old in good health. Both conserved end residues are part of each CDR3. A D gene is named only where the DNA matches it firmly. The size entry is marked missing in some rows and otherwise reads once, few, many or a size class.

d_call: NA
clone_size: NA
j_call: TRBJ2-2
v_call: TRBV6-2/TRBV6-3
cdr3_aa: CASSTPQGGLNTGELFF
cdr3_nt: TGTGCCAGCAGTACACCTCAGGGGGGACTGAACACCGGGGAGCTGTTTTTT

d_call: NA
clone_size: NA
j_call: TRBJ2-3
v_call: TRBV20-1
cdr3_aa: CRAGEGPDTQYF
cdr3_nt: TGCAGGGCCGGCGAGGGGCCAGATACGCAGTATTTT

d_call: TRBD1
clone_size: NA
j_call: TRBJ1-2
v_call: TRBV2
cdr3_aa: CASTQGAGGYTF
cdr3_nt: TGTGCCAGCACCCAGGGGGCCGGAGGCTACACCTTC

d_call: NA
clone_size: NA
j_call: TRBJ1-1
v_call: TRBV15
cdr3_aa: CATSRDYPGGTEAFF
cdr3_nt: TGTGCCACCAGCAGAGATTATCCCGGGGGCACTGAAGCTTTCTTT

d_call: TRBD1
clone_size: NA
j_call: TRBJ1-1
v_call: TRBV20-1
cdr3_aa: CSATAGTGGTEAFF
cdr3_nt: TGCAGTGCTACCGCCGGGACAGGGGGCACTGAAGCTTTCTTT

d_call: NA
clone_size: NA
j_call: TRBJ1-2
v_call: TRBV6-1
cdr3_aa: CASRGGGWGGYTF
cdr3_nt: TGTGCCAGCAGAGGTGGAGGGTGGGGTGGCTACACCTTC

d_call: NA
clone_size: few
j_call: TRBJ2-7
v_call: TRBV5-1
cdr3_aa: CASSSGIFYYEQYF
cdr3_nt: TGCGCCAGCAGCTCCGGGATATTTTACTACGAGCAGTACTTC

d_call: NA
clone_size: NA
j_call: TRBJ1-5
v_call: TRBV29-1
cdr3_aa: CSVGAADQPQHF
cdr3_nt: TGCAGCGTTGGGGCCGCAGATCAGCCCCAGCATTTT

d_call: NA
clone_size: few
j_call: TRBJ2-3
v_call: TRBV6-2/TRBV6-3
cdr3_aa: CASGTDYPTDTQYF
cdr3_nt: TGTGCCAGCGGGACGGACTACCCCACAGATACGCAGTATTTT

d_call: NA
clone_size: many
j_call: TRBJ1-5
v_call: TRBV12-3/TRBV12-4
cdr3_aa: CASRMAVGSQHF
cdr3_nt: TGTGCCAGCAGAATGGCGGTAGGATCCCAGCATTTT

d_call: NA
clone_size: few
j_call: TRBJ2-2
v_call: TRBV7-9
cdr3_aa: CASSSYSQDTGELFF
cdr3_nt: TGTGCCAGCAGCTCCTACTCCCAGGACACCGGGGAGCTGTTTTTT

d_call: TRBD2
clone_size: NA
j_call: TRBJ2-1
v_call: TRBV9
cdr3_aa: CASSVGGGGYNEQFF
cdr3_nt: TGTGCCAGCAGCGTTGGCGGGGGTGGTTACAATGAGCAGTTCTTC

d_call: TRBD2
clone_size: few
j_call: TRBJ2-1
v_call: TRBV12-3/TRBV12-4
cdr3_aa: CASSLRASGISYNEQFF
cdr3_nt: TGTGCCAGCAGTTTAAGGGCTAGCGGGATTTCTTACAATGAGCAGTTCTTC

d_call: NA
clone_size: NA
j_call: TRBJ2-4
v_call: TRBV6-5
cdr3_aa: CASSYSRSNKNIQYF
cdr3_nt: TGTGCCAGCAGTTACTCGAGAAGTAACAAAAACATTCAGTACTTC

d_call: TRBD2
clone_size: few
j_call: TRBJ2-1
v_call: TRBV6-2/TRBV6-3
cdr3_aa: CASSWTSGSSNEQFF
cdr3_nt: TGTGCCAGCAGTTGGACTAGCGGGAGTAGCAATGAGCAGTTCTTC

d_call: NA
clone_size: NA
j_call: TRBJ2-3
v_call: TRBV21-1
cdr3_aa: CASTGLAKDTQYF
cdr3_nt: TGTGCCAGCACCGGACTAGCAAAAGATACGCAGTATTTT

d_call: NA
clone_size: NA
j_call: TRBJ2-5
v_call: TRBV5-5
cdr3_aa: CASSLLAPETQYF
cdr3_nt: TGTGCCAGCAGCTTACTAGCCCCAGAGACCCAGTACTTC

d_call: TRBD2
clone_size: NA
j_call: TRBJ2-4
v_call: TRBV20-1
cdr3_aa: CSATRVSGLAGLAKNIQYF
cdr3_nt: TGCAGTGCTACCCGGGTTTCGGGACTAGCGGGACTAGCCAAAAACATTCAGTACTTC

d_call: NA
clone_size: few
j_call: TRBJ1-1
v_call: TRBV12-3/TRBV12-4
cdr3_aa: CASSQSTVTEAFF
cdr3_nt: TGTGCCAGCAGCCAATCGACAGTCACTGAAGCTTTCTTT

d_call: NA
clone_size: NA
j_call: TRBJ2-1
v_call: TRBV7-2
cdr3_aa: CASSRTPNYNEQFF
cdr3_nt: TGTGCCAGCAGCCGGACACCTAACTACAATGAGCAGTTCTTC

d_call: NA
clone_size: few
j_call: TRBJ1-2
v_call: TRBV6-5
cdr3_aa: CASSYSDRIYGYTF
cdr3_nt: TGTGCCAGCAGTTACTCGGATAGGATCTATGGCTACACCTTC

d_call: TRBD2
clone_size: few
j_call: TRBJ2-7
v_call: TRBV12-3/TRBV12-4
cdr3_aa: CASSQLIAGEWEQYF
cdr3_nt: TGTGCCAGCAGTCAACTGATAGCGGGGGAGTGGGAGCAGTACTTC

d_call: TRBD1
clone_size: many
j_call: TRBJ1-1
v_call: TRBV6-1
cdr3_aa: CASKPARGANTEAFF
cdr3_nt: TGTGCCAGCAAGCCTGCCAGGGGGGCCAATACTGAAGCTTTCTTT